This T cell receptor beta chain was recorded in a study of cytomegalovirus exposure and HLA in healthy donors. Findings and caveats of the study: As immune exposure information, only CMV serostatus was available. Analyses of presence/absence relied on an assumption of roughly uniform sequencing depth across donors. The authors later found most CMV-associated TCR beta chains appeared HLA-restricted. Rare sequences made up most TCRs, while some public TCRs were found in many donors.

V lost 4 bases to trimming and J lost 6 bases; unmatched junction nucleotides: 9. The germline V gene has CDR1 LNHDA and CDR2 SQIVND (reference sequence). The CDR3 has 16 amino acids. Primers included in the PCR were 60 Vbeta and 13 Jbeta primers. Sequencing was performed with immunoSEQ multiplex PCR; in TCRdb, only in-frame clones are kept and a portion is missing. The clone table shows over 30,000 clones, with the ten largest holding around 4.8%. Worth noting for this clone: Its specificity is not known.

The rearrangement links TRBV19 to TRBJ2-1, with TRBD2 matching 10 bases. Sequencing was performed on PBMCs. This sequence was found in a woman in her thirties or forties in good health and CMV-seropositive. CDR3 sequence (DNA): TGTGCCAGTAGTAGATCGATAGCGGGAGGTAGCAATGAGCAGTTCTTC. It encodes CASSRSIAGGSNEQFF.